This TCR beta chain was captured in a study of blood T cell repertoires in COVID-19. Study information: COVID-19 samples collected from the United States, Italy and Spain covered acute and convalescent phases.

The CDR3 is 15 residues long. Germline CDR1 is WSHSY and CDR2 is SAAADI. Trimming cost V 5 bases and J 3 bases, with 16 bases left between them. The method was immunoSEQ multiplex PCR; TCRdb's version includes in-frame clones alone and lacks a portion of them. The sample comprises about 78,000 clones, roughly 86% of which are singletons, and around 5% rests with the top ten. Sequenced: peripheral blood. This clonotype was obtained from a man aged 50-60 years with active or convalescent COVID-19. V usage is TRBV10-2 and J usage is TRBJ1-1; D remains ambiguous. CDR3 coding DNA: TGCGCCAGCAGTCGGTGGGGAGGGAAGGACACTGAAGCTTTCTTT. Translation gives CASSRWGGKDTEAFF.